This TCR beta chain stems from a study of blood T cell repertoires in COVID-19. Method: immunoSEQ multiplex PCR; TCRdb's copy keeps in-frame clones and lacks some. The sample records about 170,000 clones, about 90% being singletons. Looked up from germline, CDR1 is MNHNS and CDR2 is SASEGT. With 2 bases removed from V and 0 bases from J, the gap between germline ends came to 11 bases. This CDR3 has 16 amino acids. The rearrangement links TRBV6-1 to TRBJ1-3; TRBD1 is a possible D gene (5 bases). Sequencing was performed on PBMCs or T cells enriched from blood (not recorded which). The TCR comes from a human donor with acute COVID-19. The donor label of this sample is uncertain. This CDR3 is CASSERDLRSGNTIYF. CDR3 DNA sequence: TGTGCCAGCAGTGAAAGGGACTTACGCTCTGGAAACACCATATATTTT.